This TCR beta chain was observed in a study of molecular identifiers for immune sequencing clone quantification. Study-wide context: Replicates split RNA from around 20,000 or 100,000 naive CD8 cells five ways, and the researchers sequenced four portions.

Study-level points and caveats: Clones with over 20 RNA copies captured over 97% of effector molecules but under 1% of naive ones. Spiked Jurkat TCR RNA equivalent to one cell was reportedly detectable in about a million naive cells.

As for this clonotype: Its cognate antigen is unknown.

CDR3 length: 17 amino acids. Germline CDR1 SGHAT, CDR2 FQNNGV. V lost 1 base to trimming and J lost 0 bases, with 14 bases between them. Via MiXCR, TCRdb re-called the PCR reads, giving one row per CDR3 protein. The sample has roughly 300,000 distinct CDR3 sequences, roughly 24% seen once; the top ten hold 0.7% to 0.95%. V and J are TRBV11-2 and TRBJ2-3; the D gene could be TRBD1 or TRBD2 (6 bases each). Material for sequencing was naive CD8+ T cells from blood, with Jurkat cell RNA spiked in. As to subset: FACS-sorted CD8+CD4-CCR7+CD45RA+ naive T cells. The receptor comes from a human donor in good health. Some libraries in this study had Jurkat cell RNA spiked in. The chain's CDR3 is CASSLGRGWPSTDTQYF. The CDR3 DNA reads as TGTGCCAGCAGCTTAGGGAGGGGGTGGCCCAGCACAGATACGCAGTATTTT. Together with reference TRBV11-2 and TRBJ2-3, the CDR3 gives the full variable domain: EAGVAQSPRYKIIEKRQSVAFWCNPISGHATLYWYQQILGQGPKLLIQFQNNGVVDDSQLPKDRFSAERLKGVDSTLKIQPAKLEDSAVYLCASSLGRGWPSTDTQYFGPGTRLTVL.